This is a list of T cell receptor beta chains from one sample in a study of blood T cell repertoires in COVID-19. Only in-frame clones appear in the TCRdb table, and some are missing; sequencing was by immunoSEQ multiplex PCR. The data show about 50,000 clones, with around four fifths seen just once and about 6.1% held by the top ten. The sample taken for sequencing was PBMCs or T cells enriched from blood (not recorded which). The receptors were sampled from a woman in her fifties or sixties with acute COVID-19. Each CDR3 is given with its conserved first and last residue. The order of the fields is J gene, V gene, CDR3 protein.

>TRBJ2-3|TRBV2
CASSLRTSGGSSTDTQYF
>TRBJ2-5|TRBV28
CASSSRTGLKETQYF
>TRBJ1-5|TRBV25-1
CASSGRTGDGNQPQHF
>TRBJ2-1|TRBV7-3
CASSLMRGGQGEQFF
>TRBJ2-5|TRBV7-3
CASSPGQGAETQYF
>TRBJ1-3|TRBV7-2
CASNSDLIAGNTIYF
>TRBJ2-3|TRBV21-1
CASSKGLGSGPTDTQYF
>TRBJ2-3|TRBV5-6
CASRISGASTDTQYF
>TRBJ1-2|TRBV4-1
CASSQTHLRDRGLHYGYTF
>TRBJ2-1|TRBV19
CASSRGQGLNEQFF
>TRBJ1-6|TRBV18
CASSTSSWGRDSPLHF
>TRBJ1-5|TRBV30
CAWSREGNQPQHF
>TRBJ2-7|TRBV7-8
CASSLASVYEQYF
>TRBJ1-4|TRBV7-6
CASSSSTGLKLFF
>TRBJ1-1|TRBV9
CASSVMGAGTEAFF
>TRBJ2-2|TRBV6-5
CASRKLAGDTGELFF
>TRBJ2-5|TRBV28
CASSELQGGQETQYF
>TRBJ1-1|TRBV30
CAWSRDTSNTEAFF
>TRBJ2-1|TRBV29-1
CSVRRQGSEQFF
>TRBJ2-4|TRBV9
CASSVTSGGSKNIQYF
>TRBJ1-1|TRBV5-5
CASSLFSGLMNTEAFF
>TRBJ2-7|TRBV29-1
CSYRQGNYEQYF
>TRBJ2-5|TRBV10-1
CASSVSGVGTQYF
>TRBJ1-1|TRBV5-1
CASSLEGGTEAFF
>TRBJ2-3|TRBV11-3
CASSPPGVSTDTQYF
>TRBJ1-2|TRBV29-1
CSVGGTSNYGYTF